This T cell receptor beta chain is drawn from a study of blood T cell repertoires in COVID-19. Across the whole study: The study drew acute and convalescent COVID-19 samples from the United States, Italy and Spain.

A single count supports this clone. The CDR3 spans 16 residues. Germline assignment: CDR1 SGHDT and CDR2 YYEEEE. J lost 3 bases, V lost 4 bases, and 6 bases had no gene match. Under the authors' procedure: Amplification of reference gene primers was used by the study to estimate nucleated cell counts. The method was immunoSEQ multiplex PCR; TCRdb's version includes in-frame clones alone and lacks a portion of them. That table supplies the V and J calls and clone size; D and trimming were determined from the DNA. This sample has 32,000 or so clones, with around 84% found just once. The material sequenced was peripheral blood. This TCR was recovered from a man between 70 and 80 years old with acute or convalescent COVID-19. The chain uses TRBV5-6 and TRBJ1-5, with 11 bases identical to TRBD1. For the CDR3, the DNA is TGTGCCAGCAGCCCCAGGACAGGGGGCTTCAATCAGCCCCAGCATTTT. Residues: CASSPRTGGFNQPQHF.